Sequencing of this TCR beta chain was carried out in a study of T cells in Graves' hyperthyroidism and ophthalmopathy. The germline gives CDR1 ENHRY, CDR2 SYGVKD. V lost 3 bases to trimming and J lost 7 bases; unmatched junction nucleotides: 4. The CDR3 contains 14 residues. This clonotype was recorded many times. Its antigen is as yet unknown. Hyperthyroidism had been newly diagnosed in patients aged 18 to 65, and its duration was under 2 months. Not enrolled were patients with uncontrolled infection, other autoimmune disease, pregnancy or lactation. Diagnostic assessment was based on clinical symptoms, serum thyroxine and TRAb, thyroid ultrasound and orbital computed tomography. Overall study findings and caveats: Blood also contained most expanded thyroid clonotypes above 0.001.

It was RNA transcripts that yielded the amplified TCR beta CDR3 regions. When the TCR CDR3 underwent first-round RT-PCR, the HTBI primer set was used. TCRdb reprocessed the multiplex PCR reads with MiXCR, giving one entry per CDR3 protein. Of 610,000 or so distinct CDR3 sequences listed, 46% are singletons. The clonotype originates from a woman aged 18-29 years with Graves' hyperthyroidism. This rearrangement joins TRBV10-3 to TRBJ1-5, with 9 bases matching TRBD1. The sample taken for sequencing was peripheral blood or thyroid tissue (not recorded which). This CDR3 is CAISERDRDQPQHF. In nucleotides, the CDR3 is TGTGCCATCAGTGAAAGGGACAGGGACCAGCCCCAGCATTTT.